This TCR beta chain was recorded in a study of high-grade serous ovarian cancer treatment subgroups. General study findings and limits: Clonal relatedness tracked neoantigen level, and by trend copy number and mutation load. Tumors within one patient showed repertoire similarity of roughly 0.1 to 0.8. Bulk tumor TCR sequencing gave no spatial information.

The V end was cut by 2 bases, the J end by 0 bases, with 7 bases between. Germline-derived CDR1 and CDR2 are MNHNS and SASEGT. CDR3 length: 15 residues. In its sample, this clone ranks as large. Antigen specificity is unknown. The method was immunoSEQ multiplex PCR; TCRdb's version includes in-frame clones alone and lacks a portion of them. In the table there are roughly 1,600 clones, around 66% of which are singletons. Tumor samples were obtained before definitive surgery or chemotherapy. This TCR came from a human donor with high-grade serous ovarian cancer. This chain joins TRBV6-1 and TRBJ1-4; a possible D gene is TRBD1 (5 bases). Sequenced sample: tumor tissue. In DNA form, the CDR3 reads TGTGCCAGCAGTGAATTGACAGCAACTAATGAAAAACTGTTTTTT. Its translation is CASSELTATNEKLFF.